Listed below are T cell receptor beta chains from one sample, sequenced in a study of early T cells in non-severe SARS-CoV-2 infection. TCRdb called the 5' RACE reads again in MiXCR, with one record for every CDR3 protein. The repertoire consists of 85,000 to 100,000 distinct CDR3 sequences, with 8% to 13% occurring once and the leading ten covering around 5.1%. Sequencing input: whole blood. Every receptor here comes from an adult who was a healthcare worker with PCR-confirmed SARS-CoV-2 infection or an uninfected control (not recorded which). Both conserved end residues are part of each CDR3. D genes are given only for firm matches. For some rows the clone size is stated as once, few or many, or as a class when expanded; others skip it.

TRBV3-1,few,TRBJ2-7,TRBD1,CASSRTGQGVEQYF,TGTGCCAGCAGCCGGACGGGACAGGGGGTCGAGCAGTACTTC
TRBV7-8,many,TRBJ1-2,NA,CASSLVASRPSNYGYTF,TGTGCCAGCAGCTTAGTTGCCTCCAGGCCCTCTAACTATGGCTACACCTTC
TRBV27,NA,TRBJ2-7,NA,CASSLSPGSYEQYF,TGTGCCAGCAGTTTATCGCCAGGCTCCTACGAGCAGTACTTC
TRBV29-1,many,TRBJ1-5,NA,CSATVGGSNQPQHF,TGCAGCGCAACGGTGGGGGGTAGCAATCAGCCCCAGCATTTT
TRBV20-1,NA,TRBJ1-6,NA,CSARADNQNSPLHF,TGCAGTGCTAGAGCAGACAACCAAAATTCACCCCTCCACTTT
TRBV20-1,many,TRBJ2-3,NA,CSAPPKARTDTQYF,TGCAGTGCTCCGCCCAAAGCCCGCACAGATACGCAGTATTTT
TRBV29-1,NA,TRBJ2-3,NA,CSGWTDTQYF,TGCAGCGGGTGGACAGATACGCAGTATTTT
TRBV20-1,once,TRBJ2-3,NA,CSARARLGEGTDTQYF,TGCAGTGCTAGAGCCCGACTAGGAGAGGGCACAGATACGCAGTATTTT
TRBV5-1,many,TRBJ2-3,TRBD1,CASSLTGAGDTQYF,TGCGCCAGCAGCTTGACAGGGGCTGGAGATACGCAGTATTTT
TRBV7-9,NA,TRBJ2-1,NA,CASSSIPSSRSYNEQFF,TGTGCCAGCAGCTCGATACCTAGCAGCCGCTCCTACAATGAGCAGTTCTTC
TRBV15,many,TRBJ2-7,NA,CATSRDPGTQAYEQYF,TGTGCCACCAGCAGAGATCCCGGGACCCAAGCCTACGAGCAGTACTTC
TRBV6-5,NA,TRBJ2-1,NA,CASSLLGEAEQFF,TGTGCCAGCAGTCTCCTTGGGGAGGCTGAGCAGTTCTTC
TRBV5-1,many,TRBJ1-1,NA,CASSVGGGGTEAFF,TGCGCCAGCAGTGTCGGGGGCGGAGGGACTGAAGCTTTCTTT
TRBV5-1,NA,TRBJ1-3,NA,CASGEPSGNTIYF,TGCGCCAGCGGGGAGCCCTCTGGAAACACCATATATTTT
TRBV5-5,NA,TRBJ1-1,NA,CASSPLASYAFF,TGTGCCAGCAGCCCCCTCGCGTCTTACGCTTTCTTT
TRBV5-1,once,TRBJ2-5,NA,CASRQGAGSTQYF,TGCGCCAGCAGACAGGGCGCAGGGTCGACCCAGTACTTC
TRBV28,few,TRBJ2-4,TRBD2,CASSSLAVAENIQYF,TGTGCCAGCAGTTCCCTAGCGGTCGCAGAAAACATTCAGTACTTC
TRBV9,few,TRBJ2-7,NA,CASSVAPGGNYEQYF,TGTGCCAGCAGCGTAGCCCCAGGGGGGAACTACGAGCAGTACTTC
TRBV5-1,once,TRBJ2-7,NA,CASSSTGSQTYEQYF,TGCGCCAGCAGCTCTACAGGCTCCCAAACCTACGAGCAGTACTTC
TRBV2,few,TRBJ1-1,NA,CAGSRRENTEAFF,TGTGCCGGGTCCCGCAGGGAGAACACTGAAGCTTTCTTT
TRBV29-1,NA,TRBJ2-1,TRBD2,CSVQPGTSGISRYNEQFF,TGCAGCGTGCAGCCCGGGACTAGCGGGATCTCTAGGTACAATGAGCAGTTCTTC
TRBV6-5,NA,TRBJ2-3,NA,CASSYSPSTDTQYF,TGTGCCAGCAGTTACTCTCCTAGCACAGATACGCAGTATTTT
TRBV7-8,many,TRBJ2-7,NA,CASSLAGGRFEQYF,TGTGCCAGCAGCTTAGCTGGGGGTCGGTTCGAGCAGTACTTC
TRBV20-1,many,TRBJ2-2,TRBD1,CSARAGQGENTGELFF,TGCAGTGCTAGAGCAGGACAGGGGGAGAACACCGGGGAGCTGTTTTTT
TRBV3-1,NA,TRBJ2-7,NA,CASSPRDPHEQYF,TGTGCCAGCAGCCCCCGGGACCCCCACGAGCAGTACTTC
TRBV30,NA,TRBJ1-2,NA,CAWSEGPGLGYTF,TGTGCCTGGAGTGAGGGGCCTGGGCTCGGCTACACCTTC
TRBV4-1,many,TRBJ1-3,NA,CASSQPGTTGNTIYF,TGCGCCAGCAGCCAACCAGGGACGACTGGAAACACCATATATTTT
TRBV29-1,few,TRBJ2-3,TRBD2,CSVEAGGADTQYF,TGCAGCGTTGAGGCGGGGGGAGCGGATACGCAGTATTTT
TRBV20-1,NA,TRBJ2-3,NA,CSARDARGRRSTDTQYF,TGCAGTGCTAGAGATGCCCGGGGGAGACGTAGCACAGATACGCAGTATTTT
TRBV7-3,NA,TRBJ2-2,TRBD1,CASRPEQGAGGELFF,TGTGCCAGCAGACCCGAACAGGGGGCGGGCGGGGAGCTGTTTTTT
TRBV4-2,many,TRBJ2-3,TRBD2,CASSQDHGRRTDTQYF,TGTGCCAGCAGCCAGGACCACGGGAGGAGGACAGATACGCAGTATTTT
TRBV7-2,many,TRBJ1-1,NA,CASSLRVMNTEAFF,TGTGCCAGCAGCTTAAGGGTGATGAACACTGAAGCTTTCTTT
TRBV5-1,many,TRBJ1-2,TRBD1,CASSLVQGNPYGYTF,TGCGCCAGCAGCTTGGTACAGGGGAACCCCTATGGCTACACCTTC
TRBV18,many,TRBJ1-4,NA,CASSEVITTNEKLFF,TGTGCCAGCTCAGAAGTAATCACAACTAATGAAAAACTGTTTTTT
TRBV12-3/TRBV12-4,few,TRBJ1-3,NA,CASRRLLSGNTIYF,TGTGCCAGCAGGAGACTATTATCTGGAAACACCATATATTTT
TRBV28,few,TRBJ2-1,TRBD2,CATTSVYNEQFF,TGTGCTACCACTAGCGTGTACAATGAGCAGTTCTTC
TRBV12-3/TRBV12-4,few,TRBJ2-1,NA,CASSFSWGEQFF,TGTGCCAGCAGTTTCTCCTGGGGTGAGCAGTTCTTC
TRBV27,many,TRBJ2-3,NA,CASSFRRMAGGWADTQYF,TGTGCCAGCAGTTTCCGGAGGATGGCAGGCGGTTGGGCAGATACGCAGTATTTT
TRBV2,NA,TRBJ1-2,TRBD1,CASSAGQGNYGYTF,TGTGCCAGCAGTGCGGGACAGGGCAACTATGGCTACACCTTC
TRBV3-1,NA,TRBJ1-1,NA,CASSPKPKQAVPRAFF,TGTGCCAGCAGCCCCAAGCCGAAGCAGGCGGTCCCTAGGGCTTTCTTT
TRBV12-3/TRBV12-4,few,TRBJ1-6,TRBD1,CASSFGTGTYNSPLHF,TGTGCCAGCAGTTTCGGGACAGGGACGTATAATTCACCCCTCCACTTT
TRBV2,few,TRBJ2-3,NA,CASSQGLDRDTQYF,TGTGCCAGCAGCCAAGGATTAGATCGAGATACGCAGTATTTT
TRBV18,NA,TRBJ2-5,NA,CASSPPTRESQYF,TGTGCCAGCTCACCCCCCACGAGGGAAAGCCAGTACTTC
TRBV2,few,TRBJ2-1,TRBD1,CASQANNYRGLRDEQFF,TGTGCCAGCCAAGCGAACAATTACAGGGGGCTGAGGGATGAGCAGTTCTTC
TRBV12-3/TRBV12-4,many,TRBJ1-2,NA,CASSPTGYSNYGYTF,TGTGCCAGCAGTCCCACAGGGTACTCTAACTATGGCTACACCTTC
TRBV29-1,many,TRBJ1-1,NA,CSGDPGLRSMNTEAFF,TGCAGCGGGGATCCGGGGCTGAGGAGCATGAACACTGAAGCTTTCTTT
TRBV7-9,NA,TRBJ1-1,TRBD1,CASKSRDRVAMNTEAFF,TGTGCCAGCAAGTCGAGGGACAGGGTAGCCATGAACACTGAAGCTTTCTTT
TRBV29-1,NA,TRBJ1-1,NA,CSVAFQGYTEAFF,TGCAGCGTTGCCTTCCAGGGGTATACTGAAGCTTTCTTT
TRBV10-2,NA,TRBJ1-6,NA,CASSKRKLGNLGSPLHF,TGCGCCAGCAGTAAGAGGAAATTAGGGAATCTCGGATCACCCCTCCACTTT